These T cell receptor beta chains were read from a single sample in a study of T cell responses to AZD1222 COVID-19 vaccine. Produced via immunoSEQ multiplex PCR; TCRdb's table is partial and in-frame only. The sample includes 100,000 to 120,000 clones, around 76% seen only once; the top ten take around 5%. This specimen consisted of peripheral blood, obtained on day 0 of AZD1222 vaccination. The source of these receptors is an adult in good health. CDR3s include the opening cysteine and the closing phenylalanine or tryptophan. A D gene is named only where the DNA matches it firmly. Only part of the rows carry a size: once, few, many, or a class if the clone is expanded.

TRBV19,TRBJ2-2,.,.,CASSLGAGYTGELFF,TGTGCCAGTAGTTTGGGAGCAGGGTACACCGGGGAGCTGTTTTTT
TRBV6-2/TRBV6-3,TRBJ2-1,TRBD2,.,CASSYSISGGAFDEQFF,TGTGCCAGCAGTTACTCGATTTCGGGGGGGGCCTTTGATGAGCAGTTCTTC
TRBV6-4,TRBJ1-4,TRBD1,.,CASSDPGQRATNEKLFF,TGTGCCAGCAGTGACCCGGGACAGCGTGCAACTAATGAAAAACTGTTTTTT
TRBV19,TRBJ2-7,TRBD1,once,CASSDRGVSYEQYF,TGTGCCAGTAGTGACAGGGGGGTGTCCTACGAGCAGTACTTC
TRBV6-5,TRBJ1-1,.,.,CASSYSETVGTEAFF,TGTGCCAGCAGTTACTCAGAGACTGTAGGCACTGAAGCTTTCTTT
TRBV5-4,TRBJ1-4,.,.,CASSLNGVREKLFF,TGTGCCAGCAGCTTGAACGGGGTCAGGGAAAAACTGTTTTTT
TRBV5-6,TRBJ1-1,.,once,CASSSGNEAFF,TGTGCCAGCAGCTCAGGGAACGAAGCTTTCTTT
TRBV15,TRBJ1-5,.,once,CATSRGQSNQPQHF,TGTGCCACCAGCAGAGGACAGAGCAATCAGCCCCAGCATTTT
TRBV5-1,TRBJ2-5,.,.,CASSLGWVGETQYF,TGCGCCAGCAGCTTGGGTTGGGTCGGGGAGACCCAGTACTTC
TRBV4-3,TRBJ1-2,TRBD1,.,CASSHGTGRGYTF,TGCGCCAGCAGCCACGGGACAGGGCGTGGCTACACCTTC